The 19 T cell receptor beta chains below all came from one sample that was sequenced in a study of control samples from healthy donors and cancer patients. Profiling relied on immunoSEQ multiplex PCR, and the TCRdb table lists in-frame clones only, not all of them. The sample shows about 51,000 clones, almost 90% of them seen only once. Input material: PBMCs. The receptors stem from a man aged 45-60 years with head and neck cancer.

This clone was counted once. The V and J genes are TRBV4-3 and TRBJ1-3, with 9 nucleotides matching TRBD1. V trimming: 2 bases; J trimming: 4 bases; junction bases outside the gene matches: 3. The CDR3 extends over 15 amino acids. Germline loops: CDR1 LGHNA, CDR2 YSLEER. The CDR3 nucleotides are TGCGCCAGCAGCCAAAGCGGGACAGGGGGAAACACCATATATTTT. Encoded protein: CASSQSGTGGNTIYF.

CDR3 residues: CASILDRGDYGYTF. The CDR3 DNA reads as TGTGCCAGCATCCTGGACAGGGGAGACTATGGCTACACCTTC. V usage is TRBV7-2 and J usage is TRBJ1-2; TRBD1 matches 9 bases. Trimming cost V 7 bases and J 3 bases; bases outside gene matches: 6. The CDR3 has 14 amino acids. Germline-derived CDR1 and CDR2 are SGHTA and FQGNSA. Full variable domain (missing parts from reference TRBV7-2 and TRBJ1-2): GAGVSQSPSNKVTEKGKDVELRCDPISGHTALYWYRQSLGQGLEFLIYFQGNSAPDKSGLPSDRFSAERTGGSVSTLTIQRTQQEDSAVYLCASILDRGDYGYTFGSGTRLTVV.

This clone was counted only a few times. The chain is built from TRBV5-1 and TRBJ1-2; weak D call: TRBD1 (6 bases). V lost 4 bases and J 2 bases, leaving 24 bases between the germline ends. The CDR3 runs to 18 residues. The V gene's germline CDR1 is SGHRS and CDR2 YFSETQ. CDR3 loop: CASSPERSLHRDNYGYTF. The CDR3 DNA is TGCGCCAGCAGCCCGGAAAGAAGTCTTCACAGGGACAACTATGGCTACACCTTC.

In its sample, this clone was seen once. This chain joins TRBV27 and TRBJ2-7, with no clear D. CDR1 is MNHEY, CDR2 SMNVEV, per germline (reference sequence). This CDR3 comprises 15 residues. Deletions cut 2 bases from V and 0 bases from J, with 11 bases between. The CDR3 bases are TGTGCCAGCAGTTTAAGTATGGGCCGCTCCTACGAGCAGTACTTC. Its protein product is CASSLSMGRSYEQYF.

The chain couples TRBV5-1 to TRBJ2-2; 10 nucleotides line up with TRBD2. The CDR3 length is 16 residues. Germline loops: CDR1 SGHRS, CDR2 YFSETQ. With 4 bases clipped from V and 6 bases from J, the junction kept 9 bases outside the gene matches. This CDR3 is CASSRLAGGGAGELFF. The CDR3 nucleotides are TGCGCCAGCAGCCGTTTAGCGGGAGGTGGGGCCGGGGAGCTGTTTTTT.

The V call is TRBV28, the J call TRBJ1-5; maybe TRBD1 (6 bases). Germline V gene sequence: CDR1 MDHEN, CDR2 SYDVKM. There are 14 residues in the CDR3. Deletions cut 7 bases from V and 5 bases from J, with 15 bases between. For the CDR3, the DNA is TGTGCCAGCACCTTCGGACAGCCCGATCAGCCCCAGCATTTT. Translated: CASTFGQPDQPQHF.

The chain recombines TRBV5-5 with TRBJ2-6; D may be TRBD2 (5 bases). Germline loops: CDR1 SGHKS, CDR2 YYEKEE (reference sequence). V dropped 2 bases and J dropped 0 bases, with 6 bases sitting between them. This CDR3 spans 15 amino acids. This CDR3 reads CASSFRGSGANVLTF. CDR3 nucleotide sequence: TGTGCCAGCAGCTTTCGGGGCTCTGGGGCCAACGTCCTGACTTTC.

V is TRBV6-5 and J is TRBJ1-2; unclear D gene. CDR1 MNHEY and CDR2 SVGAGI come from the germline V gene. V shed 7 bases and J shed 4 bases, with 13 bases lying between them. CDR3 length: 13 amino acids. The CDR3 here is CASTLWTGYGYTF. CDR3 sequence (DNA): TGTGCCAGCACGCTCTGGACGGGCTATGGCTACACCTTC.

The rearrangement uses TRBV15 and TRBJ2-1; 7 bases match TRBD1. Trimming at V came to 1 base and at J to 3 bases, leaving 3 bases not matched to a gene. The CDR3 has 15 amino acids. Per germline, CDR1 LNHNV and CDR2 YYDKDF (reference sequence). The CDR3 protein is CATSRGGQYYNEQFF. DNA for the CDR3: TGTGCCACCAGCAGAGGGGGACAGTACTACAATGAGCAGTTCTTC.

This clone was seen a few times. The chain combines TRBV15 with TRBJ1-3; D is uncertain. Germline V CDR1 and CDR2: LNHNV, YYDKDF (reference sequence). V was shortened by 0 bases and J by 4 bases, with 7 bases between the two germline ends. This CDR3 spans 14 amino acids. The CDR3 sequence: CATSRETLGNTIYF. The CDR3 coding sequence is TGTGCCACCAGCAGAGAGACCTTAGGAAACACCATATATTTT.

The chain combines TRBV5-1 with TRBJ2-7, with TRBD2 matching 8 bases. Unmatched junction bases numbered 12, after V lost 5 bases and J lost 5 bases. CDR1 and CDR2 from the germline V gene are SGHRS and YFSETQ. This CDR3 region has 15 residues. The CDR3 reads CASSYSQHGGDEQYF. Here the CDR3 DNA reads TGCGCCAGCAGTTATTCTCAACACGGGGGGGACGAGCAGTACTTC.

This clone was detected only a few times. The gene calls are TRBV7-2 and TRBJ1-2; D unclear. Germline CDR1 and CDR2: SGHTA and FQGNSA. V lost 2 bases, J lost 0 bases, and 10 bases lay in between. The CDR3 extends over 15 amino acids. The CDR3 sequence: CASSLFGPTNYGYTF. In DNA form, the CDR3 reads TGTGCCAGCAGCTTATTCGGGCCAACTAACTATGGCTACACCTTC.

The chain recombines TRBV7-9 with TRBJ2-1; 8 nucleotides agree with TRBD1. Germline CDR1 SEHNR, CDR2 FQNEAQ (reference sequence). This CDR3 is built from 16 residues. V shed 4 bases, J shed 7 bases, and the junction held 12 bases outside the gene matches. CDR3 DNA sequence: TGTGCCAGCAGCTGGCCCCCAGGGGGCTATTTGAATGAGCAGTTCTTC. Protein product: CASSWPPGGYLNEQFF.

This rearrangement joins TRBV7-3 to TRBJ1-3; 7 bases match TRBD1. V lost 6 bases to trimming and J lost 9 bases; unmatched junction nucleotides: 11. Germline lookup yields CDR1 SGHTA and CDR2 FQGTGA. The CDR3 extends over 14 amino acids. Written as DNA, the CDR3 is TGTGCCAGCAGGGCAGGGGGGCAGGGTGGCACCATATATTTT. Its translation: CASRAGGQGGTIYF.

The chain recombines TRBV9 with TRBJ1-6, with 7 positions matching TRBD1. Losses at the gene ends were 1 base for V and 10 bases for J; bases not matched to a gene: 8. CDR3 length: 15 residues. CDR1 is SGDLS and CDR2 is YYNGEE in the germline V gene. For the CDR3, the DNA is TGTGCCAGCAGCGTACACAGGGGAGGGGACTCACCCCTCCACTTT. Protein product: CASSVHRGGDSPLHF. The entire variable domain, with the rest obtained from reference TRBV9 and TRBJ1-6, is as follows: DSGVTQTPKHLITATGQRVTLRCSPRSGDLSVYWYQQSLDQGLQFLIQYYNGEERAKGNILERFSAQQFPDLHSELNLSSLELGDSALYFCASSVHRGGDSPLHFGNGTRLTVT.

The chain has TRBV19 and TRBJ2-7; 9 bases agree with TRBD1. CDR3 length: 15 residues. The V segment lost 3 bases and the J segment 5 bases; nucleotides outside the gene matches: 8. Germline V gene data show CDR1 as LNHDA and CDR2 as SQIVND (reference sequence). The CDR3 sequence is CASSMAGQGAHEQYF. The CDR3 DNA follows: TGTGCCAGTAGTATGGCGGGACAGGGTGCTCACGAGCAGTACTTC.

The CDR3 sequence is CASSIESTYEQYF. The CDR3 DNA reads TGCGCCAGCAGCATCGAATCAACTTACGAGCAGTACTTC. The chain employs TRBV5-1 and TRBJ2-7, with no clear D. Trimming took off 4 bases at V and 4 bases at J, with 12 bases between the two ends. Germline V lookup: CDR1 SGHRS, CDR2 YFSETQ. The CDR3 totals 13 residues.

The rearrangement uses TRBV7-9 and TRBJ1-1, with a tentative D call TRBD1 (5 bases). CDR1 and CDR2 (germline): SEHNR, FQNEAQ (reference sequence). The V end was cut by 6 bases, the J end by 5 bases, with 13 bases between. CDR3 length equals 13 residues. The chain's CDR3 is CASRSIEGTEAFF. In DNA form, the CDR3 reads TGTGCCAGCAGATCTATTGAGGGGACTGAAGCTTTCTTT.

The chain uses TRBV5-1 and TRBJ2-3, with D perhaps matching TRBD2 (5 bases). Trimming removed 4 bases from V and 2 bases from J, with 17 bases in between. Germline CDR1 is SGHRS and CDR2 is YFSETQ. The CDR3 extends over 16 amino acids. CDR3 loop: CASSAPGVRLTDTQYF. In DNA form, the CDR3 reads TGCGCCAGCAGCGCGCCCGGGGTGAGGCTCACAGATACGCAGTATTTT.